This TCR beta chain was recorded in a study of cytomegalovirus exposure and HLA in healthy donors. The V end was cut by 5 bases, the J end by 5 bases, with 9 bases between. CDR3 length: 12 amino acids. Germline V gives CDR1 SSHAT, CDR2 FNYEAQ (reference sequence). The donors were part of the 120-subject validation cohort, which stood apart from the approximately 640-subject first cohort. The repertoire was sequenced with immunoSEQ multiplex PCR; TCRdb's copy has only in-frame clones and lacks some. The top ten clones hold about 0.8% of a sample with approximately 300,000 clones, roughly 90% of them seen once.

The sequenced sample consisted of PBMCs. The genes are TRBV7-7 and TRBJ1-1, with no clear D. The TCR comes from a woman under 30 in good health and CMV-seronegative. The CDR3 is CASSPRGTEAFF. In DNA, the CDR3 is TGTGCCAGCAGCCCTCGGGGTACTGAAGCTTTCTTT.